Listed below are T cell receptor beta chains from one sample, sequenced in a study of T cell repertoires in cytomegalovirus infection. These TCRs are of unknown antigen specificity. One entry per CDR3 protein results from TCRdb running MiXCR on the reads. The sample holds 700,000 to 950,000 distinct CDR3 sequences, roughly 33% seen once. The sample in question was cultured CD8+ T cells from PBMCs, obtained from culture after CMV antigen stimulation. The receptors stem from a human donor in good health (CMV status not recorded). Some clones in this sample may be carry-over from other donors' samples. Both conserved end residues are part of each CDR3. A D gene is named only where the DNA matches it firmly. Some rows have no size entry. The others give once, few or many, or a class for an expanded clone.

CDR3aa: CASSLTPGNTEAFF
CDR3nt: TGTGCCAGCAGTTTGACCCCCGGGAACACTGAAGCTTTCTTT
abundance: many
v_gene: TRBV12-3/TRBV12-4
j_gene: TRBJ1-1
d_gene: .

CDR3aa: CASSGGARETQYF
CDR3nt: TGTGCCAGCTCCGGGGGGGCCCGGGAGACCCAGTACTTC
abundance: few
v_gene: TRBV6-1
j_gene: TRBJ2-5
d_gene: TRBD2

CDR3aa: CASSSDNDSPLHF
CDR3nt: TGTGCCAGCAGCTCGGACAATGATTCACCCCTCCACTTT
abundance: few
v_gene: TRBV6-5
j_gene: TRBJ1-6
d_gene: .

CDR3aa: CASSQDKPTPGELFF
CDR3nt: TGTGCCAGCAGCCAAGATAAACCAACCCCCGGGGAGCTGTTTTTT
abundance: .
v_gene: TRBV4-2
j_gene: TRBJ2-2
d_gene: .

CDR3aa: CASSVGGRSYEQYF
CDR3nt: TGTGCCAGCAGCGTAGGGGGCAGGTCCTACGAGCAGTACTTC
abundance: few
v_gene: TRBV9
j_gene: TRBJ2-7
d_gene: .

CDR3aa: CASAALPRTVYEQYF
CDR3nt: TGTGCCAGCGCCGCTCTCCCCAGGACGGTTTACGAGCAGTACTTC
abundance: .
v_gene: TRBV5-8
j_gene: TRBJ2-7
d_gene: .

CDR3aa: CASSDTGGTHTDTQYF
CDR3nt: TGTGCCAGCAGTGACACAGGGGGAACACACACAGATACGCAGTATTTT
abundance: .
v_gene: TRBV6-1
j_gene: TRBJ2-3
d_gene: TRBD1

CDR3aa: CASSQQLAGGREQYF
CDR3nt: TGCGCCAGCAGCCAGCAACTAGCGGGGGGGCGGGAGCAGTACTTC
abundance: many
v_gene: TRBV4-1
j_gene: TRBJ2-7
d_gene: TRBD2

CDR3aa: CASSRTSGPPSSYNEQFF
CDR3nt: TGTGCCAGCAGTCGGACTAGCGGGCCACCAAGCTCCTACAATGAGCAGTTCTTC
abundance: few
v_gene: TRBV11-3
j_gene: TRBJ2-1
d_gene: TRBD2

CDR3aa: CASTVWSGGAYNEQFF
CDR3nt: TGTGCCAGCACCGTATGGAGCGGGGGGGCCTACAATGAGCAGTTCTTC
abundance: .
v_gene: TRBV12-3/TRBV12-4
j_gene: TRBJ2-1
d_gene: TRBD2

CDR3aa: CASSPGTHLEQFF
CDR3nt: TGTGCCAGCAGCCCTGGGACTCACCTAGAGCAGTTCTTC
abundance: .
v_gene: TRBV7-9
j_gene: TRBJ2-1
d_gene: .

CDR3aa: CASSLRTGGAIPINEQFF
CDR3nt: TGTGCCAGCAGCCTCCGGACAGGGGGCGCAATACCAATCAATGAGCAGTTCTTC
abundance: few
v_gene: TRBV4-2
j_gene: TRBJ2-1
d_gene: TRBD1

CDR3aa: CASSPWEGRDSEAFF
CDR3nt: TGTGCCAGCAGCCCTTGGGAGGGTCGGGACTCTGAAGCTTTCTTT
abundance: once
v_gene: TRBV7-6
j_gene: TRBJ1-1
d_gene: .

CDR3aa: CASCYSTGNSTDTQYF
CDR3nt: TGTGCCAGCTGTTACTCGACCGGGAACAGCACAGATACGCAGTATTTT
abundance: .
v_gene: TRBV6-6
j_gene: TRBJ2-3
d_gene: .

CDR3aa: CASSLATGTSEAFF
CDR3nt: TGTGCCAGCAGCTTAGCCACAGGAACCTCTGAAGCTTTCTTT
abundance: few
v_gene: TRBV7-2
j_gene: TRBJ1-1
d_gene: .

CDR3aa: CASRTSDPYNEQFF
CDR3nt: TGCGCCAGCCGAACTAGCGACCCCTACAATGAGCAGTTCTTC
abundance: .
v_gene: TRBV10-2
j_gene: TRBJ2-1
d_gene: TRBD2

CDR3aa: CASTESGQHNEQFF
CDR3nt: TGTGCCAGCACCGAAAGTGGACAGCACAATGAGCAGTTCTTC
abundance: .
v_gene: TRBV12-3/TRBV12-4
j_gene: TRBJ2-1
d_gene: .

CDR3aa: CASSPLSGGPPYEQNF
CDR3nt: TGTGCCAGCAGCCCGCTGTCTGGGGGGCCCCCCTACGAGCAGAACTTC
abundance: .
v_gene: TRBV7-6
j_gene: TRBJ2-7
d_gene: .

CDR3aa: CASSLDTLSNQPQHF
CDR3nt: TGTGCCAGCAGCTTAGACACCCTCAGCAATCAGCCCCAGCATTTT
abundance: few
v_gene: TRBV7-6
j_gene: TRBJ1-5
d_gene: .

CDR3aa: CASSSPQGAQTGELFF
CDR3nt: TGTGCCAGCAGCTCCCCTCAGGGGGCGCAGACCGGGGAGCTGTTTTTT
abundance: few
v_gene: TRBV7-6
j_gene: TRBJ2-2
d_gene: TRBD1

CDR3aa: CASSLGTGAYEQYF
CDR3nt: TGTGCCAGCAGCTTAGGGACAGGGGCCTACGAGCAGTACTTC
abundance: many
v_gene: TRBV27
j_gene: TRBJ2-7
d_gene: TRBD1

CDR3aa: CASTAYTEAFF
CDR3nt: TGTGCCAGCACCGCTTACACTGAAGCTTTCTTT
abundance: few
v_gene: TRBV25-1
j_gene: TRBJ1-1
d_gene: .

CDR3aa: CASSRRQGWDGYTF
CDR3nt: TGTGCCAGCAGTAGGCGACAGGGATGGGATGGCTACACCTTC
abundance: few
v_gene: TRBV27
j_gene: TRBJ1-2
d_gene: TRBD1

CDR3aa: CASTWALAGGQVVETQYF
CDR3nt: TGTGCCAGCACATGGGCACTAGCGGGGGGGCAGGTCGTGGAGACCCAGTACTTC
abundance: .
v_gene: TRBV28
j_gene: TRBJ2-5
d_gene: TRBD2

CDR3aa: CASSDRLAGRQETQYF
CDR3nt: TGTGCCAGCAGCGACCGACTAGCGGGGCGCCAAGAGACCCAGTACTTC
abundance: few
v_gene: TRBV5-4
j_gene: TRBJ2-5
d_gene: TRBD2

CDR3aa: CASSLWGRNEKLFF
CDR3nt: TGTGCCAGCAGTTTATGGGGACGTAATGAAAAACTGTTTTTT
abundance: .
v_gene: TRBV28
j_gene: TRBJ1-4
d_gene: .

CDR3aa: CASSQLGITGVDQETQYF
CDR3nt: TGTGCCAGCAGCCAATTGGGGATAACGGGGGTTGACCAAGAGACCCAGTACTTC
abundance: .
v_gene: TRBV6-2/TRBV6-3
j_gene: TRBJ2-5
d_gene: .

CDR3aa: CASSPGLGDEKLFF
CDR3nt: TGCGCCAGCAGTCCTGGATTAGGGGACGAAAAACTGTTTTTT
abundance: .
v_gene: TRBV4-1
j_gene: TRBJ1-4
d_gene: .

CDR3aa: CASSIGGRADNTEAFF
CDR3nt: TGTGCCAGTAGTATTGGGGGGCGCGCAGATAACACTGAAGCTTTCTTT
abundance: .
v_gene: TRBV19
j_gene: TRBJ1-1
d_gene: .

CDR3aa: CASSIVWGTVPNEQFF
CDR3nt: TGTGCCAGCAGCATAGTCTGGGGGACAGTACCTAATGAGCAGTTCTTC
abundance: once
v_gene: TRBV3-1
j_gene: TRBJ2-1
d_gene: TRBD1